The source of this T cell receptor beta chain is a study of CD8 T cells in ankylosing spondylitis. As the method for making TCR beta libraries, quantitative 5'-RACE with molecular barcodes was used. TCRdb fed the 5' RACE reads into MiXCR, producing one record per CDR3 protein. The repertoire has roughly 370,000 distinct CDR3 sequences, around 22% of them found once; the top ten carry about a sixth. This clonotype was observed a few times. Its antigen is currently unknown. General study points: Several of the motif variants were reported before in synovial fluid and blood from reactive arthritis. Significant enrichment of disease-linked clones was reportedly seen in matched ankylosing spondylitis synovial fluid. The authors found the disease-linked clones to be CD8+ and relatively rare in peripheral blood. Among TCR beta sequences, a motif of roughly 8 highly homologous variants appeared characteristic of ankylosing spondylitis blood.

Trimming removed 5 bases at V and 0 bases at J, with 13 bases between. The CDR3 is made up of 15 amino acids. The chain links TRBV12-3 or TRBV12-4 to TRBJ1-2; tentative D call: TRBD1 (6 bases). Sequences were obtained from blood, either unsorted or a sorted T cell fraction (not recorded which). This receptor was identified in a male donor with ankylosing spondylitis. CDR3 amino acids: CASSPWTDTNYGYTF. The CDR3 region has the DNA TGTGCCAGCAGTCCCTGGACAGACACTAACTATGGCTACACCTTC.